This T cell receptor beta chain was sequenced for a study of CD4 T cells in relation to SARS-CoV-2 and coronaviruses. As for the study in general: Negative control cultures got HIV-1 Nef peptides or no peptide. General study results and limits: Roughly 69% of donors had memory CD4+ clonotypes crossrecognizing SARS-CoV-2 and common cold coronavirus spike.

Concerning this clone itself: Antigen unknown.

The unexposed donors gave CD4+ T cells in about 2011-2018, prior to COVID-19. CD4+ T cells were isolated from the cells after roughly 11 days of culture. Testing used SARS-CoV-2 S/N and four cold-coronavirus spikes on unexposed-donor CD4+ T cells, cells permitting. Sequencing was performed with immunoSEQ multiplex PCR; in TCRdb, only in-frame clones are kept and a portion is missing. Of tens of thousands of clones in the sample, over 65% were seen once. The origin of this receptor is a human donor in good health. Sample: CD4+ T cells from PBMCs, cultured in vitro.

The CDR3 here is CASSIFGQYNEQFF. For the CDR3, the DNA is TGTGCCAGTAGTATATTCGGCCAGTACAATGAGCAGTTCTTC. The chain recombines TRBV19 with TRBJ2-1; D gene unclear. The germline V and J ends were trimmed by 2 bases and 4 bases, with 9 bases remaining between them. CDR1 and CDR2 from the germline V gene are LNHDA and SQIVND (reference sequence). CDR3 length equals 14 residues.